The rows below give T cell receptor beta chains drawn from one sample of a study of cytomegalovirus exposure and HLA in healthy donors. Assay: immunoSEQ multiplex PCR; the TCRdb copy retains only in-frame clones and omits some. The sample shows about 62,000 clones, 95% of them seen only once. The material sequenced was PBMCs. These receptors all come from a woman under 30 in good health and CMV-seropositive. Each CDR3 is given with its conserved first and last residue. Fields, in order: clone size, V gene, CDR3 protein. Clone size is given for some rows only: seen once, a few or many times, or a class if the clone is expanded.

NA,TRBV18,CASSPLPAAGASGGELFF
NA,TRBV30,CAWSGYSDSPLHF
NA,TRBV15,CATQREWDQPQHF
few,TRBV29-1,CSVLGPTTHEQFF
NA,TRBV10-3,CAISLDRAPGELFF
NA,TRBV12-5,CASGLPTGSYNEQFF
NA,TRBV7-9,CASISDSKTYNEQFF
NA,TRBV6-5,CASSYRDIVLSGAFF
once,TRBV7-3,CASSLWTGNNSPLHF
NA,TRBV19,CASSVTFNEKLFF
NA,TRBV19,CASSPGLVNYGYTF
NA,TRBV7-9,CASSRGGGSGGQETQYF
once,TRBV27,CASSLTTGNTEAFF
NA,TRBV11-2,CASSLAGRISYEQYF
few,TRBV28,CASSGGGLAALRRYNEQFF
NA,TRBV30,CAWIRGPYEQYF
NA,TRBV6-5,CASSLGGPNLSYEQYF
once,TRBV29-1,CSVVVAGPSNEQFF
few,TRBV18,CASSFGENQPQHF
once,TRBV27,CASSLRGGMTNEKLFF
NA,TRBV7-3,CASSFGTSGRVSDTQYF